A single sample is the source of the 11 T cell receptor beta chains below, sequenced in a study of cytomegalovirus exposure and HLA in healthy donors. PCR amplification relied on 60 Vbeta primers (plus 13 Jbeta primers). Sequenced by immunoSEQ multiplex PCR; TCRdb stores in-frame clones only, minus some. The table has 200,000 or so clones, 55% to 75% seen once. The sample comprised PBMCs. All receptors derive from a man aged 35 to 55 in good health and CMV-seropositive.

This clone was counted a single time. The CDR3 here is CASSLARTYGYTF. CDR3 DNA sequence: TGTGCCAGCAGCTTAGCAAGAACATATGGCTACACCTTC. The chain carries TRBV7-9 and TRBJ1-2; D remains unclear. The CDR3 runs 13 residues. CDR1 SEHNR and CDR2 FQNEAQ come from the germline V gene (reference sequence). Trimming stripped 0 bases from V and 5 bases from J, with 7 bases between.

V is TRBV7-9 and J is TRBJ2-7, with D possibly TRBD1 on 5 matching bases. Germline CDR1 is SEHNR and CDR2 is FQNEAQ (reference sequence). Between the trimmed V and J ends, which lost 5 bases and 9 bases, there was a span of 11 bases. The CDR3 loop spans 11 amino acids. This CDR3 reads CASSQGPRQYF. The CDR3 bases are TGTGCCAGCAGCCAGGGCCCTCGGCAGTACTTC.

This clone was detected only once. The chain employs TRBV5-8 and TRBJ2-3, with 10 bases identical to TRBD2. Losses at the gene ends were 5 bases for V and 1 base for J; bases not matched to a gene: 7. CDR3 length equals 16 residues. In germline, CDR1 is SGHTS, CDR2 YDEGEE. The CDR3 here is CASSYGLAAGTDTQYF. The CDR3 DNA reads as TGTGCCAGCAGTTATGGACTAGCGGCCGGCACAGATACGCAGTATTTT.

V is TRBV7-9 and J is TRBJ2-5; 9 bases line up with TRBD2. Germline values: CDR1 SEHNR, CDR2 FQNEAQ (reference sequence). Losses at the gene ends were 5 bases for V and 2 bases for J; bases not matched to a gene: 15. This CDR3 has 18 amino acids. For the CDR3, the DNA is TGTGCCAGCAGCCCCCCACCGATCCGCGGGGGGGGGCAAGAGACCCAGTACTTC. Its protein product is CASSPPPIRGGGQETQYF.

This chain links TRBV7-8 with TRBJ2-3; maybe TRBD2 (5 bases). Germline V gene sequence: CDR1 SGHVS, CDR2 FQNEAQ. This CDR3 region has 11 residues. V was pared by 4 bases and J by 9 bases, with 8 bases between. The CDR3 DNA follows: TGTGCCAGCAGCTGGACTGCCACGCAGTATTTT. Residues: CASSWTATQYF.

This clone has only one observation. The chain is built from TRBV6-1 and TRBJ2-1; 11 bases are a match to TRBD2. This CDR3 region has 15 residues. Germline V lookup: CDR1 MNHNS, CDR2 SASEGT. V was pared by 10 bases and J by 3 bases, with 8 bases of the junction left unmatched. The CDR3 is CATIQGLAVYNEQFF. For the CDR3, the DNA is TGTGCCACAATTCAGGGACTAGCGGTCTACAATGAGCAGTTCTTC.

This chain uses TRBV5-1 with TRBJ2-6; 7 nucleotides line up with TRBD1. The CDR3 loop spans 18 amino acids. The V gene's germline CDR1 is SGHRS and CDR2 YFSETQ. The trim removed 1 base at V and 0 bases at J, leaving 7 bases unmatched. The CDR3 loop is CASSLTGVTLSGANVLTF. The CDR3 bases are TGCGCCAGCAGCTTGACAGGGGTTACTCTCTCTGGGGCCAACGTCCTGACTTTC.

The chain couples TRBV6-5 to TRBJ2-3; D possibly corresponds to TRBD2 (6 bases). CDR1 and CDR2 (germline): MNHEY, SVGAGI. Trimming left V 2 bases short and J 4 bases short, with 16 bases between. The CDR3 is 16 amino acids. CDR3 nucleotide sequence: TGTGCCAGCAGTTACGGGGGGACCGTAAACCCAGATACGCAGTATTTT. It encodes CASSYGGTVNPDTQYF.

Written as DNA, the CDR3 is TGCGCCAGCAGCCCACAGGGAACCACCGGGGAGCTGTTTTTT. Amino acids: CASSPQGTTGELFF. The chain combines TRBV5-1 with TRBJ2-2; D might be TRBD1 (6 bases). V lost 4 bases and J 4 bases, leaving 11 bases between the germline ends. Per germline, CDR1 SGHRS and CDR2 YFSETQ. The CDR3 contains 14 residues.

This sequence joins TRBV5-1 and TRBJ2-3; D is possibly TRBD1 (6 bases). The CDR3 is 15 amino acids. Germline V gives CDR1 SGHRS, CDR2 YFSETQ. Trimming stripped 2 bases from V and 2 bases from J, with 12 bases between. The CDR3 spells CASSLQGPPTDTQYF. The CDR3, as DNA: TGCGCCAGCAGCTTACAGGGCCCACCCACAGATACGCAGTATTTT.

The chain carries TRBV2 and TRBJ2-3; the D gene is possibly TRBD2 (5 bases). Looked up from germline, CDR1 is SNHLY and CDR2 is FYNNEI. The CDR3 totals 16 residues. Trimming left V 4 bases short and J 0 bases short, with 14 bases between. The CDR3 DNA reads TGTGCCAGCAGTGTTTCCGGGAAGAGGAGCACAGATACGCAGTATTTT. Protein product: CASSVSGKRSTDTQYF. The variable domain in full, with the rest retrieved from reference TRBV2 and TRBJ2-3, is EPEVTQTPSHQVTQMGQEVILRCVPISNHLYFYWYRQILGQKVEFLVSFYNNEISEKSEIFDDQFSVERPDGSNFTLKIRSTKLEDSAMYFCASSVSGKRSTDTQYFGPGTRLTVL.